This T cell receptor (beta chain) was recorded in a study of tumor-infiltrating lymphocytes in primary liver carcinoma. On the study more broadly: Each participant had primary liver carcinoma, and surgical resection was the treatment. Productive TCRbeta reads per sample were roughly 3.5 to 8 million, not differing by tissue.

Points from the study as a whole: Bulk unsorted samples prevented comparison of CD4+ and CD8+ repertoires. Overlap between tumor regions exceeded overlap of tumor with adjacent tissue or blood.

This clonotype was recorded at least ten times. The antigen is unknown. RNA was extracted from whole blood without cell sorting, alongside germline DNA. cDNA specific to TCR beta was made from 500 ng of total RNA, with a constant-region primer employed for priming. Three-round nested multiplex PCR performed with slightly modified ARM-PCR produced the TCR beta libraries. Primers for the first two PCR rounds were TRBV1-TRBV30 forward primers and a C-beta reverse primer (roughly 10 cycles per round). TCRdb re-called the multiplex PCR reads with MiXCR, one entry per CDR3 protein. The repertoire consists of around 330,000 distinct CDR3 sequences, with approximately 54% occurring once and the leading ten covering over 15%. The CDR3 loop spans 13 amino acids. V lost 5 bases and J lost 5; bases outside the gene matches: 4. The germline V gene encodes CDR1 SGHDN and CDR2 FVKESK.

The origin of this receptor is a woman in her twenties or thirties with primary liver carcinoma and hepatitis B virus infection. Material for sequencing was peripheral blood. The genes are TRBV14 and TRBJ2-3; TRBD1 matches at 7 bases. The CDR3: CASSDRAGDTQYF. In DNA form, the CDR3 reads TGTGCCAGCAGCGACAGGGCGGGAGATACGCAGTATTTT.